These T cell receptor beta chains were read from a single sample in a study of blood T cell repertoires in COVID-19. Profiled with immunoSEQ multiplex PCR; TCRdb holds only in-frame clones, not every one. Found here are some 45,000 clones, around 80% of them singletons; the top ten hold under 20%. Sequencing was carried out using peripheral blood. These TCRs come from a man between 65 and 85 years old with acute or convalescent COVID-19. CDR3s include the opening cysteine and the closing phenylalanine or tryptophan.

V: TRBV6-5
CDR3: CASSPTGGGQPQHF

V: TRBV6-2/TRBV6-3
CDR3: CASSYDLSGGAYNEQFF

V: TRBV9
CDR3: CASSAGLAGAPYQETQYF

V: TRBV18
CDR3: CASSPPRDTEGYGYTF

V: TRBV20-1
CDR3: CSASPGRGEAFF

V: TRBV6-2/TRBV6-3
CDR3: CASSLGTGIRGNQPQHF

V: TRBV10-3
CDR3: CAISESETTTGELFF

V: TRBV5-5
CDR3: CASSEFSGGQTDTQYF

V: TRBV10-3
CDR3: CAISESGGASPYNEQFF

V: TRBV7-8
CDR3: CASSTRLAGGHSGANVLTF

V: TRBV19
CDR3: CASSTGRGGEKLFF

V: TRBV19
CDR3: CASSIAGGQETQYF

V: TRBV9
CDR3: CASSVGEYQPQHF

V: TRBV21-1
CDR3: CASSKVWTGRNSPLHF

V: TRBV19
CDR3: CASSITGWLENTEAFF

V: TRBV3-1/TRBV3-2
CDR3: CASSPGQNIEAFF

V: TRBV7-2
CDR3: CASSLTENNYGYTF

V: TRBV12-2
CDR3: CASRPREGSWGNTIYF

V: TRBV12-3/TRBV12-4
CDR3: CASGLPGYTF

V: TRBV7-9
CDR3: CASSSRGSLSYNEQFF

V: TRBV11-2
CDR3: CASSLRDRLSNTGELFF

V: TRBV11-2
CDR3: CASSHRGLNNEQFF

V: TRBV6-5
CDR3: CASSLRGTVPHTEAFF

V: TRBV9
CDR3: CASSEGTGAGNTIYF

V: TRBV28
CDR3: CASTRTGGNGYTF

V: TRBV2
CDR3: CASSDRSAGGRNEQFF

V: TRBV5-8
CDR3: CASTAQGARGYTF

V: TRBV5-1
CDR3: CASSPRGQGTPYEQFF

V: TRBV15
CDR3: CATSSDRASGNTIYF

V: TRBV15
CDR3: CATSRYPGQASNYGYTF